This TCR beta chain appears in the sequencing data of a study of regulatory T cells in long-lasting Graves disease. Notes on the study in general: Peripheral blood, not thyroid tissue, was the sole material studied. Newly diagnosed Graves' patients exceeded persistent ones in TCR diversity. Between persistent patients, a few thousand public clonotypes were shared, exceeding the 966 shared between new patients.

To note about this clonotype: Its specificity is unknown.

In building TCR beta libraries, iRepertoire HTBI primers were used together with Arm-PCR of CDR3 regions. Each CDR3 protein gets one entry after TCRdb re-called the multiplex PCR reads with MiXCR. The sample records 520,000 or so distinct CDR3 sequences, around 12% being singletons. Time point described: newly diagnosed GD, antithyroid drugs for less than 3 months. PBMC-derived RNA was used for the TCR library. The CDR3 contains 13 residues. Germline V gene lookup returns CDR1 MDHEN and CDR2 SYDVKM. Trimming took 7 bases from V and 7 from J, leaving 16 bases between them. This sample was also put to use in a study of T cells in Graves' hyperthyroidism and ophthalmopathy.

The sample in question was peripheral blood mononuclear cells (PBMCs), obtained at new diagnosis, from a patient treated with antithyroid drugs. The receptor was isolated from a woman aged 30 to 39 with Graves disease. V and J are TRBV28 and TRBJ1-2; TRBD1 might be the D (6 bases). The CDR3 loop reads CASIPTGLGGYTF. DNA for the CDR3: TGTGCCAGCATTCCGACAGGACTGGGTGGCTACACCTTC.